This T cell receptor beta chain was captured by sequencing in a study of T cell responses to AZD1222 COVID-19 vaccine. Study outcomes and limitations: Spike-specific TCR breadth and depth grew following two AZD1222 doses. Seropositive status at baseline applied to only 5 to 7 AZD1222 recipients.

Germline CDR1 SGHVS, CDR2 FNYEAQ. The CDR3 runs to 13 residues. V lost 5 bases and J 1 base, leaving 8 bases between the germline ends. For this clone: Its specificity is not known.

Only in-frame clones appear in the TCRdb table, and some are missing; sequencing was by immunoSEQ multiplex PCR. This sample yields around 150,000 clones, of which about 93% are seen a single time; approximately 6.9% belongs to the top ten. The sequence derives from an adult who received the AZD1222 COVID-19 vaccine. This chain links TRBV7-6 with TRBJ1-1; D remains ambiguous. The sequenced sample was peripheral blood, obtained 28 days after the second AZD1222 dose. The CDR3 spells CASSPIQNTEAFF. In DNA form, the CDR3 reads TGTGCCAGCAGCCCGATCCAGAACACTGAAGCTTTCTTT.